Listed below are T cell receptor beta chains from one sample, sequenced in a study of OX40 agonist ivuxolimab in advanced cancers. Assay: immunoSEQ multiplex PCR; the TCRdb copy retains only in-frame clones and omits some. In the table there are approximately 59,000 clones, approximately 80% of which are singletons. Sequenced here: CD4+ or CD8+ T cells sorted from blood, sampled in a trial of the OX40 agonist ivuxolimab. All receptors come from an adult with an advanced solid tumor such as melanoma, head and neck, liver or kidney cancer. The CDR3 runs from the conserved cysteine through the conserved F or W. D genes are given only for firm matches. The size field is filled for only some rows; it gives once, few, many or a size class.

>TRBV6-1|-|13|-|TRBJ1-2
TGTGCCAGCAGTGAACAGGGCAACTATGGCTACACCTTC
CASSEQGNYGYTF
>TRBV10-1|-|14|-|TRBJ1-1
TGCGCCAGCAGTGAGTCTGGGATGAACACTGAAGCTTTCTTT
CASSESGMNTEAFF
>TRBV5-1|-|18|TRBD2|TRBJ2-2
TGCGCCAGCAGCTTGGCTAGCGGGGGGTTTCGCAACACCGGGGAGCTGTTTTTT
CASSLASGGFRNTGELFF
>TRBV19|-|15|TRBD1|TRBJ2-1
TGTGCCAGTAGTCGGCCGGGACAGGGTACTCACGAGCAGTTCTTC
CASSRPGQGTHEQFF
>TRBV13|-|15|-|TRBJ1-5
TGTGCCAGCAGCTTAGCTCCGGGGCGGGATCAGCCCCAGCATTTT
CASSLAPGRDQPQHF
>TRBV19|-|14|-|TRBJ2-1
TGTGCCAGTAGTATAGGACAGGTGGGCAATGAGCAGTTCTTC
CASSIGQVGNEQFF
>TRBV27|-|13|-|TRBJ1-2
TGTGCCAGCAGTTTCTGGGCTAACTATGGCTACACCTTC
CASSFWANYGYTF
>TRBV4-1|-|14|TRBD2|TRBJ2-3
TGCGCCAGCAGCCGCACTAGCGGGGGAGATACGCAGTATTTT
CASSRTSGGDTQYF
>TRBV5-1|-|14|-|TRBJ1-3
TGCGCCAGCAGCTTGGTACCAGGGGGAAACACCATATATTTT
CASSLVPGGNTIYF
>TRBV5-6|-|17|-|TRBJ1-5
TGTGCCAGCAGCCGGGAGGGAGGGGCCTATAGCAATCAGCCCCAGCATTTT
CASSREGGAYSNQPQHF
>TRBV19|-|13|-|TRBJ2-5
TGTGCCAGTAGTACTGGGACTTGGCGGACCCAGTACTTC
CASSTGTWRTQYF
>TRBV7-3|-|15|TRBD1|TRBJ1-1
TGTGCCAGCAGCTTAGGACAGGGCATGAACACTGAAGCTTTCTTT
CASSLGQGMNTEAFF
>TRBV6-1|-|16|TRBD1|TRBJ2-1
TGTGCCAGCAGTGTGGAACCGGGACAGGGGCTGAATGAGCAGTTCTTC
CASSVEPGQGLNEQFF
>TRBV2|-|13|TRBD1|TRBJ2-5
TGTGCCAGCACGGGACAGCCCGGCGAGACCCAGTACTTC
CASTGQPGETQYF
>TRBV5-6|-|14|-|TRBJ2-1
TGTGCCAGCAGCGTTTACGACAAGGCCAATGAGCAGTTCTTC
CASSVYDKANEQFF
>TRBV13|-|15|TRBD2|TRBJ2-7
TGTGCCAGCAGCTTAGGACTAGCGGGGGGCTACGAGCAGTACTTC
CASSLGLAGGYEQYF
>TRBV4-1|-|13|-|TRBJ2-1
TGCGCCAGCAGCCAAGTTTGGACATTCGAGCAGTTCTTC
CASSQVWTFEQFF
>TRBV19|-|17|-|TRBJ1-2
TGTGCCAGTAGTAGGGACGTATTACTAATACCCGTCTATGGCTACACCTTC
CASSRDVLLIPVYGYTF
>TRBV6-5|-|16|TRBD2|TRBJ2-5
TGTGCCAGCAGTTACTCGACTAGCGGGGAACAAGAGACCCAGTACTTC
CASSYSTSGEQETQYF
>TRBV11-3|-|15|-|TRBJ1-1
TGTGCCAGCAGCTTCTCTGGGGGGCTGGGGACTGAAGCTTTCTTT
CASSFSGGLGTEAFF
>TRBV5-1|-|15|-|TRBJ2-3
TGCGCCAGCGGCGGCGGGACTTGGGTCTCAGATACGCAGTATTTT
CASGGGTWVSDTQYF
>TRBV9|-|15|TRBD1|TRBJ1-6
TGTGCCAGCAGCGTATCAGCAGGGGGAGATTCACCCCTCCACTTT
CASSVSAGGDSPLHF
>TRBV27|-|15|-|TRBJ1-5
TGTGCCAGCAGTTTAGATGGCGCGGGCAATCAGCCCCAGCATTTT
CASSLDGAGNQPQHF
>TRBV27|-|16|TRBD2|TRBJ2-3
TGTGCCAGCAGTCTCCACGGGAATAGCGGGACTTATACGCAGTATTTT
CASSLHGNSGTYTQYF
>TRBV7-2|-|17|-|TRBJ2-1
TGTGCCAGCAGCCCAGGGACGGCCAAAAGCTCCTACAATGAGCAGTTCTTC
CASSPGTAKSSYNEQFF
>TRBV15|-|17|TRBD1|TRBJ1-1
TGTGCCACCAGCAGGGGCGGACAGGGGGCAACGAACACTGAAGCTTTCTTT
CATSRGGQGATNTEAFF
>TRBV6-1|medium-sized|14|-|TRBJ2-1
TGTGCCAGCAGTGAATCGTTCGTTGGGGGTGAGCAGTTCTTC
CASSESFVGGEQFF
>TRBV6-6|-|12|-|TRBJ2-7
TGTGCCAGCAGTAGACAATTGTACGAGCAGTACTTC
CASSRQLYEQYF
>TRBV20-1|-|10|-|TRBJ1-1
TGCAGTGCTAGAGTCAGGGAAGCTTTCTTT
CSARVREAFF
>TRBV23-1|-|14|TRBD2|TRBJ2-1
TGCGCCACCAAGCGGGGGGGATCCTACAATGAGCAGTTCTTC
CATKRGGSYNEQFF
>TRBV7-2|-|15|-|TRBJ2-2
TGTGCCAGCAGCCCTTTTTCGGGGAACACCGGGGAGCTGTTTTTT
CASSPFSGNTGELFF
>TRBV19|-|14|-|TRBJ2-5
TGTGCCAGTAGTATAGGTTTGGGGCAAGAGACCCAGTACTTC
CASSIGLGQETQYF
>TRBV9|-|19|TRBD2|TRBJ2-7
TGTGCCAGCAGCGTAGTAGAAGGCGGAGGGAGCGCGGGGGCCTACGAGCAGTACTTC
CASSVVEGGGSAGAYEQYF
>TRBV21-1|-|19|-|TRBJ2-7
TGTGCCAGCAGCAAAAGTTGCTCTCTTCACAGGGCTCCCTCCTACGAGCAGTACTTC
CASSKSCSLHRAPSYEQYF
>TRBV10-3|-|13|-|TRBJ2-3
TGTGCCATCACCCCAGAGTTTGCAGATACGCAGTATTTT
CAITPEFADTQYF
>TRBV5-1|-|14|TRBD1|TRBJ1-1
TGCGCCAGCAGCCGGGGGACAGGGGGCACTGAAGCTTTCTTT
CASSRGTGGTEAFF
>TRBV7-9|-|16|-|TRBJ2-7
TGTGCCAGCAGCTTAAGCTTGAGCGGGCTAACCTACGAGCAGTACTTC
CASSLSLSGLTYEQYF
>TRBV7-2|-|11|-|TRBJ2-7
TGTGCCAGCAGCGGGGCCATGGAGCAGTACTTC
CASSGAMEQYF
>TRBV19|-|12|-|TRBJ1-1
TGTGCCAGTAGTATAGCCATGGGTGAAGCTTTCTTT
CASSIAMGEAFF
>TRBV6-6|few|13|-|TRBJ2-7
TGTGCCAGCAGTTACTCAGTGGACTACGAGCAGTACTTC
CASSYSVDYEQYF